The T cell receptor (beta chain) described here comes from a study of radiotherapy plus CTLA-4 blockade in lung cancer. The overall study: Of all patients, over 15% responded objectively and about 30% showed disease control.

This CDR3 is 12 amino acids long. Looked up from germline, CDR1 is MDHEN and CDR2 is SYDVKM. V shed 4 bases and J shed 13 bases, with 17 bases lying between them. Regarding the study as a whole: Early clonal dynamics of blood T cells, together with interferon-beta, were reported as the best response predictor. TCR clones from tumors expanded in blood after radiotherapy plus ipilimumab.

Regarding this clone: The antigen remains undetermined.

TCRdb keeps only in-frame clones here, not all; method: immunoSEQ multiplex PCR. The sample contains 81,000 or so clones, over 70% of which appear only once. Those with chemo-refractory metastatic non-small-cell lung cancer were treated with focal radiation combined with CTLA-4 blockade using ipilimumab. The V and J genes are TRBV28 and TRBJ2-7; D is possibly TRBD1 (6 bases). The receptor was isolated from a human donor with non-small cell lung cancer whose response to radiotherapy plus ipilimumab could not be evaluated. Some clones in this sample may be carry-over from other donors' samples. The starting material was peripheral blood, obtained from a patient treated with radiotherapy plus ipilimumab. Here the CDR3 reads CASSSSGTRFYF. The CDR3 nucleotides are TGTGCCAGCAGTTCCTCCGGGACACGCTTTTACTTC. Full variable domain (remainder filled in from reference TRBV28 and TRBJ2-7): DVKVTQSSRYLVKRTGEKVFLECVQDMDHENMFWYRQDPGLGLRLIYFSYDVKMKEKGDIPEGYSVSREKKERFSLILESASTNQTSMYLCASSSSGTRFYFGPGTRLTVT.